The present TCR beta chain was sequenced within a study of T cell repertoires in cytomegalovirus infection. Whole-study context: TCR beta signatures that were public indicated CMV infection and matching HLA type.

TCRdb ran MiXCR on the reads and lists one entry per CDR3 protein. The data contain some 120,000 distinct CDR3 sequences, more than 30% of them seen just once; the ten biggest clones take up 58%. The CDR3 has 14 residues. V gave up 3 bases and J gave up 9 bases; unmatched junction bases: 5. In germline, CDR1 is SGHTA, CDR2 FQGNSA. A remark on this clonotype: The antigen is not known.

Sequenced here: CD8+ T cells from cultured PBMCs, sampled from culture after CMV antigen stimulation. This TCR derives from a human donor in good health (CMV status not recorded). Some clones in this sample may be carry-over from other donors' samples. This rearrangement joins TRBV7-2 to TRBJ1-6, with 7 bases matching TRBD1. This chain's CDR3 is CASSFTGESSPLHF. CDR3 in DNA: TGTGCCAGCAGCTTTACAGGGGAATCTTCACCCCTCCACTTT.